One TCR beta chain is described in this entry. Clones were read by immunoSEQ multiplex PCR, and TCRdb kept only the in-frame ones, dropping some. In the table there are about 270,000 clones, 85% to 95% of which are singletons. V lost 3 bases and J lost 15, with 17 bases in between. This CDR3 is 13 amino acids long. Germline loops: CDR1 SNHLY, CDR2 FYNNEI. These data come from a study of blood T cell repertoires in COVID-19. The V call is TRBV2, the J call TRBJ1-4, with D possibly TRBD1 on 5 matching bases. The origin of this receptor is a man aged 35 to 55 who had been exposed to COVID-19. The sample consisted of PBMCs or T cells enriched from blood (not recorded which). CDR3 amino acids: CASSEETDSLLFF. CDR3 DNA sequence: TGTGCCAGCAGTGAGGAGACAGACAGTTTATTGTTTTTT.